This entry describes one TCR beta chain. The germline CDR1 and CDR2 sequences are GTSNPN and SVGIG (reference sequence). V shed 2 bases, J shed 5 bases, and the junction held 7 bases outside the gene matches. CDR3 size: 14 residues. In the authors' methods: Quantification of nucleated cells was approximated via reference gene primer amplification. Measured with immunoSEQ multiplex PCR; TCRdb has only the in-frame clones, and not every one. V and J calls and clone size are as listed in that table; D and trimming were resolved from the DNA. The table lists 200,000 or so clones, approximately 82% of them singletons. The sample is drawn from a study of blood T cell repertoires in COVID-19. At the level of the study: Some COVID-19 samples were acute and others convalescent; all came from the United States, Italy and Spain. From T cells, B-cell-depleted T cells, or PBMCs came the material, which was cDNA or gDNA.

The clonotype comes from a human donor with acute or convalescent COVID-19. The donor label of this sample is uncertain. V usage is TRBV30 and J usage is TRBJ2-3; TRBD2 agrees at 7 bases. The sequenced sample was peripheral blood. The DNA for the CDR3 is TGTGCCTGGAGTCCGGGGGGAGCTGAAGATACGCAGTATTTT. Translated: CAWSPGGAEDTQYF.